This TCR beta chain was sequenced for a study of molecular identifiers for immune sequencing clone quantification. Germline CDR1 is SGHAT and CDR2 is FQNNGV. The V end lost 4 bases, the J end lost 5 bases, and 9 bases lay between the germline ends. The CDR3 is 12 amino acids. Note on this clonotype: Its matching antigen is unknown.

The bulk TCR libraries were made with methods described before and with listed TCR primers. TCRdb reprocessed the PCR reads via MiXCR and lists one record per CDR3 protein. The sample lists under 600,000 distinct CDR3 sequences, about a quarter occurring once. Broader study findings: Clones with over 20 RNA copies captured over 97% of effector molecules but under 1% of naive ones. Jurkat TCR RNA that was spiked in from one cell was reportedly detectable among approximately 900,000 naive cells.

When naive CD8 T cells were sorted, they were gated as CD8+CD4-CCR7+CD45RA+. This clonotype originated in a human donor in good health. Some libraries in this study had Jurkat cell RNA spiked in. The V gene is TRBV11-2, the J gene TRBJ2-7; D gene unclear. The sequenced sample consisted of naive CD8+ T cells from blood, with Jurkat cell RNA spiked in. Documented subset: FACS-sorted CD8+CD4-CCR7+CD45RA+ naive T cells. The CDR3 DNA reads as TGTGCCAGCAGCTCCGCCTTCAACGAGCAGTACTTC. It is translated as CASSSAFNEQYF.